These 9 T cell receptor beta chains originate from one sample sequenced in a study of T-cell memory formation after mild COVID-19. TCRdb used MiXCR to reprocess the 5' RACE reads, holding one entry per CDR3 protein. The table includes 300,000 to 400,000 distinct CDR3 sequences, approximately 15% detected once. The sample taken for sequencing was PBMCs or a T cell subset sorted from them (not recorded which). The receptors stem from a man aged 18 to 29 who had mild COVID-19 (a few samples of this study predate the infection). Cell type and time point are not known.

Many counts were recorded for this clonotype. The chain uses TRBV3-1 and TRBJ1-1, with D maybe TRBD1 (5 bases). The CDR3 covers 14 residues. V lost 0 bases to trimming and J lost 3 bases, with 8 bases between them. Germline V gene data show CDR1 as LGHDT and CDR2 as YNNKEL (reference sequence). This CDR3 is CASSQEGVYTEAFF. CDR3 nucleotide sequence: TGTGCCAGCAGCCAAGAAGGGGTTTACACTGAAGCTTTCTTT.

This clonotype was counted ten times or more. This rearrangement joins TRBV5-1 to TRBJ2-4; perhaps TRBD2 as D (5 bases). The CDR3 has 11 amino acids. V shed 4 bases and J shed 9 bases, with 8 bases lying between them. CDR1 SGHRS and CDR2 YFSETQ come from the germline V gene. CDR3 coding DNA: TGCGCCAGCAGCATCCGGGGCATTCAGTACTTC. This codes for CASSIRGIQYF.

This chain joins TRBV6-1 and TRBJ1-1; tentative D call: TRBD1 (6 bases). Looked up from germline, CDR1 is MNHNS and CDR2 is SASEGT. This CDR3 has 13 amino acids. V lost 5 bases, J lost 4 bases, and 11 bases lay in between. CDR3 region: CASSPGDSTEAFF. As DNA, the CDR3 is TGTGCCAGCAGTCCAGGGGATTCCACTGAAGCTTTCTTT.

In its sample, this clonotype was seen a few times. The chain carries TRBV4-1 and TRBJ2-2; 8 bases fit TRBD1. The J segment lost 7 bases and the V segment lost 3 bases, leaving 16 bases of the junction unmatched. Per germline, CDR1 MGHRA and CDR2 YSYEKL. CDR3 length: 18 amino acids. The CDR3 is CASSQGWTGLVPNGELFF. In DNA form, the CDR3 reads TGCGCCAGCAGCCAGGGCTGGACAGGGCTTGTACCTAACGGGGAGCTGTTTTTT.

In its sample, this clonotype was seen once. The rearrangement joins TRBV20-1 to TRBJ2-7; 10 nucleotides line up with TRBD2. The CDR3 totals 12 residues. Germline V gene sequence: CDR1 DFQATT, CDR2 SNEGSKA (reference sequence). J gave up 4 bases and V 6 bases, and 3 bases lay outside the gene matches. The CDR3 sequence is CSATTSGYEQYF. CDR3 DNA: TGCAGTGCCACGACTAGCGGGTACGAGCAGTACTTC.

This clonotype was observed a handful of times. The chain recombines TRBV9 with TRBJ2-3; D may be TRBD1 (5 bases). Germline CDR1 SGDLS, CDR2 YYNGEE. The CDR3 is made up of 17 amino acids. The V end lost 0 bases, the J end lost 4 bases, and 18 bases lay between the germline ends. This CDR3 reads CASSVVGSQGGADTQYF. The DNA for the CDR3 is TGTGCCAGCAGCGTAGTGGGAAGTCAGGGTGGGGCAGATACGCAGTATTTT. The complete variable domain, with remaining parts taken from reference TRBV9 and TRBJ2-3, reads DSGVTQTPKHLITATGQRVTLRCSPRSGDLSVYWYQQSLDQGLQFLIQYYNGEERAKGNILERFSAQQFPDLHSELNLSSLELGDSALYFCASSVVGSQGGADTQYFGPGTRLTVL.

This clonotype was counted between two and nine times. The chain has TRBV28 and TRBJ1-1; a possible D gene is TRBD1 (6 bases). The CDR3 runs 12 residues. Between the trimmed V and J ends, which lost 10 bases and 0 bases, there was a span of 9 bases. Germline V gene sequence: CDR1 MDHEN, CDR2 SYDVKM. As DNA, the CDR3 is TGTGCCAACAGGGCCCTGAACACTGAAGCTTTCTTT. It translates to CANRALNTEAFF. Variable domain in full (rest from reference TRBV28 and TRBJ1-1): DVKVTQSSRYLVKRTGEKVFLECVQDMDHENMFWYRQDPGLGLRLIYFSYDVKMKEKGDIPEGYSVSREKKERFSLILESASTNQTSMYLCANRALNTEAFFGQGTRLTVV.

This rearrangement joins TRBV11-2 to TRBJ2-3, with TRBD2 matching over 8 bases. The CDR3 sequence is 16 residues long. Germline V gives CDR1 SGHAT, CDR2 FQNNGV. Losses at the gene ends were 5 bases for V and 5 bases for J; bases not matched to a gene: 12. The CDR3 spells CASSLPGLEAGDTQYF. DNA of the CDR3: TGTGCCAGCAGCCTGCCGGGACTAGAAGCAGGAGATACGCAGTATTTT.

The rearrangement uses TRBV4-1 and TRBJ1-2, with 8 bases lining up with TRBD1. Losses at the gene ends were 3 bases for V and 5 bases for J; bases not matched to a gene: 5. Germline V gene sequence: CDR1 MGHRA, CDR2 YSYEKL. This CDR3 spans 14 amino acids. This CDR3 is CASSHATGEYGYTF. CDR3 DNA sequence: TGCGCCAGCAGCCACGCGACAGGGGAGTATGGCTACACCTTC.